This T cell receptor (beta chain) was recorded in a study of T cell clonality in common variable immunodeficiency. Study-wide findings and caveats: Patient heterogeneity in the CVID cohort limited correlations between repertoire features and clinical complications. Common variable immunodeficiency TCR beta sequences reportedly had fewer deletions and N-nucleotide insertions.

Trimming took 1 base from V and 2 from J, leaving 4 bases between them. Germline V CDR1 and CDR2: SGHNT, YYREEE (reference sequence). CDR3 length equals 12 residues. Equal genomic DNA amounts from CVID and control samples were sequenced. The protocol was immunoSEQ multiplex PCR, while the TCRdb copy is restricted to in-frame clones and leaves out a portion. Altogether roughly 52,000 clones were found in the sample, and no singletons occur. Caucasian heritage predominated among both patients and controls. Worth noting for this clone: Its antigen is still unknown. The CDR3 goes on 3 residues after the read ends, and that part is filled in from the germline J gene.

The sequenced sample was peripheral blood mononuclear cells. The clonotype originates from a person aged 18 to 75 in good health. The V call is TRBV5-4, the J call TRBJ2-7, with D unresolved. This chain's CDR3 is CASSLYAYEQYF. CDR3 DNA, as far as it was read: TGTGCCAGCAGCTTGTATGCCTACGAG.